This entry lists 26 T cell receptor beta chains sequenced from one sample in a study of shared clonotypes between healthy human individuals. TCRdb's copy holds only in-frame clones and misses some; the assay was immunoSEQ multiplex PCR. In the table there are roughly 590,000 clones, about 95% of which are singletons. Naive CD8 isolation took CD45RO-negative cells positively selected for CCR7 and excluded terminally differentiated effector memory CD45RA+ cells. Sequenced input: naive CD8+ T cells sorted from blood. The receptors come from a woman in her thirties in good health.

The chain carries TRBV6-1 and TRBJ2-4; the D gene could be TRBD1 or TRBD2 (6 bases each). From germline, CDR1 is MNHNS and CDR2 SASEGT. The CDR3 is made up of 17 amino acids. Deletions cut 1 base from V and 5 bases from J, with 18 bases between. In DNA, the CDR3 is TGTGCCAGCAGTGAAGGGAGGGGTCCAGGGGTAGAAAACATTCAGTACTTC. It translates to CASSEGRGPGVENIQYF.

The chain links TRBV19 to TRBJ2-1, with TRBD2 identical over 7 bases. This CDR3 is built from 13 residues. Germline V gene lookup returns CDR1 LNHDA and CDR2 SQIVND (reference sequence). The CDR3 DNA reads TGTGCAAGCCTAGCGGACTCCTACAATGAGCAGTTCTTC. The encoded protein is CASLADSYNEQFF. The whole variable domain, remainder taken from reference TRBV19 and TRBJ2-1, is DGGITQSPKYLFRKEGQNVTLSCEQNLNHDAMYWYRQDPGQGLRLIYYSQIVNDFQKGDIAEGYSVSREKKESFPLTVTSAQKNPTAFYLCASLADSYNEQFFGPGTRLTVL.

The chain links TRBV6-1 to TRBJ1-5; D gene ambiguous. V gave up 6 bases and J gave up 3 bases, with 3 bases separating them. Per germline, CDR1 MNHNS and CDR2 SASEGT. This CDR3 has 11 amino acids. Here the CDR3 DNA reads TGTGCCAGCAGAACCAATCAGCCCCAGCATTTT. Amino acid sequence: CASRTNQPQHF.

The rearrangement joins TRBV7-9 to TRBJ2-7; D is perhaps TRBD1 (5 bases). This CDR3 has 13 residues. Germline assignment: CDR1 SEHNR and CDR2 FQNEAQ (reference sequence). V was clipped by 7 bases and J by 0 bases, with 10 bases between them. The CDR3 loop reads CASKKGDSYEQYF. The CDR3 nucleotides are TGTGCCAGCAAGAAAGGGGACTCCTACGAGCAGTACTTC.

CDR3 sequence (DNA): TGCGCCAGCAGCCAAGATCGGAGCCCTAACTATGGCTACACCTTC. This translates into CASSQDRSPNYGYTF. The V and J genes are TRBV4-1 and TRBJ1-2, with unresolved D. The CDR3 is made up of 15 amino acids. Germline V CDR1 and CDR2: MGHRA, YSYEKL. V was cut by 0 bases and J by 0 bases, with 8 bases left in between.

This rearrangement joins TRBV27 to TRBJ2-7, with no clear D. Trimming took off 5 bases at V and 7 bases at J, with 9 bases between the two ends. Germline-derived CDR1 and CDR2 are MNHEY and SMNVEV (reference sequence). The CDR3 has 11 amino acids. CDR3 sequence (DNA): TGTGCCAGCAGTGGTCCCAGGGAGCAGTACTTC. Protein product: CASSGPREQYF.

The chain carries TRBV4-1 and TRBJ1-5; possibly TRBD1 for D (6 bases). The V end was cut by 9 bases, the J end by 7 bases, with 25 bases between. This CDR3 is built from 16 residues. The germline gives CDR1 MGHRA, CDR2 YSYEKL. In DNA form, the CDR3 reads TGCGCCAGTGAGAGAACCGGGACACGAGTAGGACAGCCCCAGCATTTT. This sequence encodes CASERTGTRVGQPQHF.

The gene calls are TRBV2 and TRBJ2-7, with D possibly called TRBD1 or TRBD2 (5 bases each). The CDR3 is 17 residues long. Deletions cut 7 bases from V and 3 bases from J, with 25 bases between. CDR1 and CDR2 from the germline V gene are SNHLY and FYNNEI. The CDR3 region is CASNLNTGTESLYEQYF. The CDR3 DNA reads as TGTGCCAGCAACCTAAACACCGGGACGGAGAGCCTCTACGAGCAGTACTTC.

The chain uses TRBV4-1 and TRBJ1-3, with D possibly matching TRBD1 (5 bases). The CDR3 length is 16 residues. V was clipped by 0 bases and J by 0 bases, with 9 bases between them. The germline gives CDR1 MGHRA, CDR2 YSYEKL. In DNA form, the CDR3 reads TGCGCCAGCAGCCAAGATTGGGGGGGCTCTGGAAACACCATATATTTT. This sequence encodes CASSQDWGGSGNTIYF.

The V and J genes are TRBV10-3 and TRBJ2-7; D may be TRBD2 (5 bases). V dropped 7 bases and J dropped 3 bases, with 16 bases sitting between them. The CDR3 is 14 amino acids. The germline V gene has CDR1 ENHRY and CDR2 SYGVKD. CDR3 nucleotide sequence: TGTGCCATCACCGGAGGTGAGAGAGACTACGAGCAGTACTTC. Protein product: CAITGGERDYEQYF.

The sample holds one count of this clone. CDR3 in amino acids: CASSPLDEAYEQYF. For the CDR3, the DNA is TGTGCCAGCAGCCCCCTCGATGAGGCCTACGAGCAGTACTTC. The V and J genes are TRBV14 and TRBJ2-7; no clear D. Trimming took off 4 bases at V and 2 bases at J, with 12 bases between the two ends. The CDR3 is 14 residues long. Germline CDR1 is SGHDN and CDR2 is FVKESK.

The V and J genes are TRBV7-2 and TRBJ2-2; the match to TRBD2 covers 7 bases. The V gene end was trimmed by 2 bases and the J gene end by 7 bases; junction bases not matched to a gene: 4. The CDR3 consists of 14 residues. Germline CDR1 SGHTA, CDR2 FQGNSA. The CDR3 sequence is CASSLFWEGGELFF. CDR3 DNA: TGTGCCAGCAGCTTATTCTGGGAGGGCGGGGAGCTGTTTTTT.

To note about this clone: The same CDR3 can be traced to other DNA sequences in this sample. This rearrangement joins TRBV9 to TRBJ2-5; D may match TRBD1 or TRBD2 (5 bases each). With 0 bases removed from V and 5 bases from J, the gap between germline ends came to 5 bases. CDR3 length: 12 residues. CDR1 and CDR2 (germline): SGDLS, YYNGEE. CDR3 sequence reads: CASSVGGETQYF. CDR3 DNA: TGTGCCAGCAGCGTAGGGGGGGAGACCCAGTACTTC.

The rearrangement uses TRBV7-2 and TRBJ1-2, with 7 bases lining up with TRBD1. Per the germline V gene, CDR1 is SGHTA and CDR2 is FQGNSA. V lost 4 bases to trimming and J lost 3 bases; unmatched junction nucleotides: 2. This CDR3 is 13 amino acids long. Here the CDR3 DNA reads TGTGCCAGCAGCTCCGGGACAGACTATGGCTACACCTTC. This translates into CASSSGTDYGYTF.

V usage is TRBV29-1 and J usage is TRBJ1-2; D is perhaps TRBD1 (5 bases). Germline V gene data show CDR1 as SQVTM and CDR2 as ANQGSEA. V was cut by 0 bases and J by 2 bases, with 25 bases left in between. This CDR3 region has 19 residues. The CDR3 nucleotides are TGCAGCGTTGAAGAATTGAGACAGCCCTGGGGAAGGGACAACTATGGCTACACCTTC. Its protein product is CSVEELRQPWGRDNYGYTF.

As concerns this clone: The junction differs from germline at one of its ends, possibly a read error. The V and J genes are TRBV2 and TRBJ2-7, with 7 bases fitting TRBD1. This CDR3 has 14 amino acids. The germline CDR1 and CDR2 sequences are SNHLY and FYNNEI. The DNA of the CDR3 is TGTGCCAGCAGTGAAGCTGACAGGGTCTACGGGCAGTACTTC. This sequence encodes CASSEADRVYGQYF.

The CDR3 reads CASISFPRGGSNTEAFF. CDR3 bases: TGTGCCAGCATAAGCTTTCCTCGGGGGGGTAGTAACACTGAAGCTTTCTTT. V gene TRBV5-4 combines with J gene TRBJ1-1; TRBD1 is a possible D gene (5 bases). Germline CDR1 reads SGHNT; CDR2 reads YYREEE (reference sequence). The CDR3 has 17 amino acids. Trimming cost V 6 bases and J 2 bases, with 23 bases left between them.

The chain employs TRBV11-2 and TRBJ1-4; D unresolved. The CDR3 length is 11 residues. Trimming stripped 3 bases from V and 7 bases from J, with 3 bases between. Germline CDR1 is SGHAT and CDR2 is FQNNGV. CDR3 sequence (DNA): TGTGCCAGCAGCTTTGGTGAAAAACTGTTTTTT. Translated: CASSFGEKLFF.

The chain uses TRBV4-1 and TRBJ2-7; TRBD2 is a possible D gene (6 bases). The germline V gene has CDR1 MGHRA and CDR2 YSYEKL. This CDR3 contains 16 residues. The V gene lost 5 bases and the J gene lost 1 base, with 18 bases spanning the gap. CDR3 protein: CASSFSRDLLSYEQYF. As DNA, the CDR3 is TGCGCCAGCAGCTTTTCCCGGGACTTGTTGTCCTACGAGCAGTACTTC.

The chain has TRBV27 and TRBJ1-1; no reliable D call. The V gene lost 4 bases and the J gene lost 4 bases, with 7 bases spanning the gap. Germline V lookup: CDR1 MNHEY, CDR2 SMNVEV (reference sequence). This CDR3 has 12 amino acids. Written as DNA, the CDR3 is TGTGCCAGCAGTTCGCCTAGCACTGAAGCTTTCTTT. Protein product: CASSSPSTEAFF.

The rearrangement links TRBV28 to TRBJ2-7; 7 bases line up with TRBD2. V shed 3 bases and J 5 bases; nucleotides not matched to a gene: 7. CDR3 length: 14 residues. Germline values: CDR1 MDHEN, CDR2 SYDVKM. CDR3 region: CASSFGGRAHEQYF. CDR3 nucleotides: TGTGCCAGCAGTTTCGGTGGGAGGGCCCACGAGCAGTACTTC. Filled out from reference TRBV28 and TRBJ2-7, the complete variable domain reads DVKVTQSSRYLVKRTGEKVFLECVQDMDHENMFWYRQDPGLGLRLIYFSYDVKMKEKGDIPEGYSVSREKKERFSLILESASTNQTSMYLCASSFGGRAHEQYFGPGTRLTVT.

This chain links TRBV19 with TRBJ1-1, with D hard to call. V dropped 7 bases and J dropped 8 bases, with 20 bases sitting between them. Germline CDR1 and CDR2: LNHDA and SQIVND (reference sequence). The CDR3 is made up of 14 amino acids. CDR3: CASIRTSLRSEAFF. CDR3 DNA: TGTGCCAGTATCAGGACGTCCTTGAGGTCGGAAGCTTTCTTT. Complete variable domain (other parts from reference TRBV19 and TRBJ1-1): DGGITQSPKYLFRKEGQNVTLSCEQNLNHDAMYWYRQDPGQGLRLIYYSQIVNDFQKGDIAEGYSVSREKKESFPLTVTSAQKNPTAFYLCASIRTSLRSEAFFGQGTRLTVV.

This clone has just one count. The CDR3 here is CASSDRNSPLHF. CDR3 in DNA: TGTGCCAGCAGCGACCGTAATTCACCCCTCCACTTT. The chain recombines TRBV9 with TRBJ1-6; D remains unclear. The CDR3 extends over 12 amino acids. Germline V lookup: CDR1 SGDLS, CDR2 YYNGEE. The V and J ends lost 3 bases and 6 bases respectively, with 4 bases between them.

V and J are TRBV4-2 and TRBJ1-6; 7 positions agree with TRBD1. This CDR3 is 18 amino acids long. V trimming: 0 bases; J trimming: 8 bases; junction bases outside the gene matches: 13. Germline values: CDR1 LGHNA, CDR2 YNFKEQ. CDR3 in DNA: TGTGCCAGCAGCCAAGAGGAACTCAACAGGGGAAAGGATTCACCCCTCCACTTT. Amino acids: CASSQEELNRGKDSPLHF.

This chain uses TRBV28 with TRBJ2-1, with 7 bases aligning to TRBD2. CDR3 size: 17 residues. Germline V CDR1 and CDR2: MDHEN, SYDVKM. The J segment lost 3 bases and the V segment lost 4 bases, leaving 12 bases of the junction unmatched. CDR3 coding DNA: TGTGCCAGCAGTTCACTCCTAGCGGAGGCTCTCTACAATGAGCAGTTCTTC. This gives the protein CASSSLLAEALYNEQFF.

The chain joins TRBV27 to TRBJ1-2; weak D call: TRBD1 (5 bases). The CDR3 loop spans 14 amino acids. V lost 5 bases to trimming and J lost 0 bases, with 10 bases between them. The germline gives CDR1 MNHEY, CDR2 SMNVEV (reference sequence). The CDR3 region has the DNA TGTGCCAGCAGTATACAGGATGCTAACTATGGCTACACCTTC. Amino acids: CASSIQDANYGYTF.